The clone carrying this T cell receptor beta chain was counted many times. Its antigen is undetermined. The sample is drawn from a study of response to subunit inactivated influenza vaccine. The study's findings and limits: Authors suggested seasonal influenza vaccinations each recruit few new T cells.

The V end was cut by 3 bases, the J end by 0 bases, with 16 bases between. This CDR3 contains 17 residues. CDR1 and CDR2 from the germline V gene are LGHDT and YNNKEL (reference sequence). TCRdb fed the RT-PCR reads into MiXCR, producing one record per CDR3 protein. The sample includes about half a million distinct CDR3 sequences, approximately 9.9% seen only once; the top ten take more than 10%. The TCR sequence derives from a man between 50 and 59 years old who received an inactivated influenza vaccine. The V gene is TRBV3-1, the J gene TRBJ2-3; tentatively, D is TRBD2 (5 bases). The specimen comprised PBMCs from blood, sampled more than 35 days after vaccination. For the CDR3, the DNA is TGTGCCAGCAGCCATCTAGCATGGTTGGGAAGCACAGATACGCAGTATTTT. Its translation: CASSHLAWLGSTDTQYF.